This TCR beta chain derives from a study of blood T cell repertoires in COVID-19. Overall study: Donors in the United States, Italy and Spain gave samples during acute or convalescent COVID-19.

Seattle patients were enrolled while actively infected and followed longitudinally. V dropped 8 bases and J dropped 5 bases, with 15 bases sitting between them. CDR3 size: 13 residues. Germline V lookup: CDR1 MNHEY, CDR2 SVGAGI. Methods used by the authors: From reference gene primer amplification, estimates of nucleated cell counts were derived. The method was immunoSEQ multiplex PCR; TCRdb's version includes in-frame clones alone and lacks a portion of them. V, J and clone size are those of that table, while D and trimming were read from the DNA. The sample records a few hundred thousand clones, 88% being singletons.

The genes are TRBV6-5 and TRBJ2-5, with D possibly TRBD2 on 6 matching bases. The clonotype originates from a woman aged 25 to 39 with COVID-19, enrolled during active disease. What was sequenced was peripheral blood. DNA for the CDR3: TGTGCCAGCGGGGACTCTCCGGGGGAGACCCAGTACTTC. Encoded protein: CASGDSPGETQYF.